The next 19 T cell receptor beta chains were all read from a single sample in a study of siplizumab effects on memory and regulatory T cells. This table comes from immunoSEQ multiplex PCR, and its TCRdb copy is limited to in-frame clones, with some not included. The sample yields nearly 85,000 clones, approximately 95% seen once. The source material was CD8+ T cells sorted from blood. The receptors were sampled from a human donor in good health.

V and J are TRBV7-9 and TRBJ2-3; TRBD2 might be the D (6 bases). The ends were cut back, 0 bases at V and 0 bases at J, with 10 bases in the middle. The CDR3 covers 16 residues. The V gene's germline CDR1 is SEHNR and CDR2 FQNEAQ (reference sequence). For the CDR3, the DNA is TGTGCCAGCAGCTTAGCTTCGGGGGTTAGCACAGATACGCAGTATTTT. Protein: CASSLASGVSTDTQYF.

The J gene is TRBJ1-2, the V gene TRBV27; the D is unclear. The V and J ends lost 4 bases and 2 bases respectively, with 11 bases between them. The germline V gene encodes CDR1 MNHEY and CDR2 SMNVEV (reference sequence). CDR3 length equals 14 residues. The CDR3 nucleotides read TGTGCCAGCAGTTCGGACGGAACAAACTATGGCTACACCTTC. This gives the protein CASSSDGTNYGYTF.

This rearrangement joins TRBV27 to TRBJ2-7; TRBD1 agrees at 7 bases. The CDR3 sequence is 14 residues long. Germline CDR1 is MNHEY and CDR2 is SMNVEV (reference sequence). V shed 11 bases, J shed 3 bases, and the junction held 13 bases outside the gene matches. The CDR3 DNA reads TGTGCCGCAATCCCCCGAGGGGGCGTCTACGAGCAGTACTTC. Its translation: CAAIPRGGVYEQYF.

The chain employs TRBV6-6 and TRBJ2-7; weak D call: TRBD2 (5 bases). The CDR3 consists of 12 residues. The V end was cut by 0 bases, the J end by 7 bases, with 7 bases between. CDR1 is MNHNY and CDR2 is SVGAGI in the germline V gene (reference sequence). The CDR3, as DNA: TGTGCCAGCAGTTACTCTGAGCGGGAGCAGTACTTC. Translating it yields CASSYSEREQYF.

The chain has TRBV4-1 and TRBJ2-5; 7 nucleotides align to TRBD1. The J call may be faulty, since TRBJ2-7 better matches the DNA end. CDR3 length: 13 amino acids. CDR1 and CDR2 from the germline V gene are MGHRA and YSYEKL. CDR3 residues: CASSQRQGTEQYF. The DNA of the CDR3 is TGCGCCAGCAGCCAGAGACAGGGCACCGAGCAGTACTTC.

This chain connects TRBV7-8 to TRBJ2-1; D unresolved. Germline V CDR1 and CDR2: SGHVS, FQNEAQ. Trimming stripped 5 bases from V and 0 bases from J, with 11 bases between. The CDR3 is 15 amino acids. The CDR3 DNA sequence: TGTGCCAGCAGCCCACTGCCAAGCTCCTACAATGAGCAGTTCTTC. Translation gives CASSPLPSSYNEQFF.

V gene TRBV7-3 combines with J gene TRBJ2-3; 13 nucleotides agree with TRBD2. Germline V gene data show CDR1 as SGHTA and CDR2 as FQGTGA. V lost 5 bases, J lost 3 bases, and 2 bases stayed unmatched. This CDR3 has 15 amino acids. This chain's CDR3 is CASSTGLAGTDTQYF. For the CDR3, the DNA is TGTGCCAGCAGCACGGGACTAGCGGGAACAGATACGCAGTATTTT.

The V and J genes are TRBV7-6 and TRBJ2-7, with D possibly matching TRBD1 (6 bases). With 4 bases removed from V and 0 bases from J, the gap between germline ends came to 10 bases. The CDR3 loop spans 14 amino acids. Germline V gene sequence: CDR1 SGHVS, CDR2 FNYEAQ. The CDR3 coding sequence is TGTGCCAGCAGCTATCAGGGGAGCTCCTACGAGCAGTACTTC. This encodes CASSYQGSSYEQYF.

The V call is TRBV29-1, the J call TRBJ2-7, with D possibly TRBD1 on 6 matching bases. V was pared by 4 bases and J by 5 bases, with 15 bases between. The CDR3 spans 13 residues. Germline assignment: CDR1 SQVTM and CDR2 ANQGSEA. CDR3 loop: CSVVSIYRDEQYF. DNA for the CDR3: TGCAGCGTTGTTTCTATCTACAGGGACGAGCAGTACTTC.

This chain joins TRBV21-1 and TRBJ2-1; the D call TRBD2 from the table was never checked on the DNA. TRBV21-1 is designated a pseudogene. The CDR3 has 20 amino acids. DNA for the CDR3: TGTGCCAGCAGCAAAGAGGTTAGCCTAGCGGGAGAAAGGACCTACAATGAGCAGTTCTTC. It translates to CASSKEVSLAGERTYNEQFF.

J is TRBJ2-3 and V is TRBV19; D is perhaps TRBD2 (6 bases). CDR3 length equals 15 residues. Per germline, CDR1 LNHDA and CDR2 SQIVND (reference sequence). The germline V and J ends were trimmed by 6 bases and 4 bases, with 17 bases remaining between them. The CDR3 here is CASRVTGSPPDTQYF. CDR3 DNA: TGTGCCAGTAGAGTAACCGGGAGCCCCCCAGATACGCAGTATTTT.

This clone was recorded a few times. The CDR3: CAWSGRDSRYEQYF. CDR3 nucleotide sequence: TGTGCCTGGAGTGGGCGGGACAGCCGCTACGAGCAGTACTTC. This chain connects TRBV30 to TRBJ2-7; D possibly corresponds to TRBD1 (7 bases). Germline V gene data show CDR1 as GTSNPN and CDR2 as SVGIG (reference sequence). There are 14 residues in the CDR3. Trimming cost V 1 base and J 3 bases, with 13 bases left between them. Complete variable domain (other parts from reference TRBV30 and TRBJ2-7): SQTIHQWPATLVQPVGSPLSLECTVEGTSNPNLYWYRQAAGRGLQLLFYSVGIGQISSEVPQNLSASRPQDRQFILSSKKLLLSDSGFYLCAWSGRDSRYEQYFGPGTRLTVT.

In DNA, the CDR3 is TGTGCCAGTAGTTCCGGGCGATTAACTGGCTATGGCTACACCTTC. Its translation: CASSSGRLTGYGYTF. The chain is built from TRBV19 and TRBJ1-2; D ambiguous. Germline lookup yields CDR1 LNHDA and CDR2 SQIVND (reference sequence). This CDR3 spans 15 amino acids. Trimming cost V 5 bases and J 4 bases, with 17 bases left between them.

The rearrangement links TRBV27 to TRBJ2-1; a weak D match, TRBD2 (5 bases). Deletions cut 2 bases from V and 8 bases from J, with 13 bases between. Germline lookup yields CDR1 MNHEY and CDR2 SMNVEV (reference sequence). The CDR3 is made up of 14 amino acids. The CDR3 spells CASSLQLGVDEQFF. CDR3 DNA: TGTGCCAGCAGTTTACAGTTGGGAGTTGATGAGCAGTTCTTC.

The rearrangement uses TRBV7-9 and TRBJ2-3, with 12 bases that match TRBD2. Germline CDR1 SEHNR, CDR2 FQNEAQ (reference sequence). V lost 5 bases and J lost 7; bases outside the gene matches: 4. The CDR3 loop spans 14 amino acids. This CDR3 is CASSEGTSGYTQYF. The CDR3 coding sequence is TGTGCCAGCAGCGAAGGGACTAGCGGGTATACGCAGTATTTT.

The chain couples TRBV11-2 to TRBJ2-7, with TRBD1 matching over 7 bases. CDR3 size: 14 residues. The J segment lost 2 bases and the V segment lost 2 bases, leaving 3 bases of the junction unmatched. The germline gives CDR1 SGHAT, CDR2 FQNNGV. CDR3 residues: CASSLPDRTYEQYF. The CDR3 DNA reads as TGTGCCAGCAGCTTACCGGACAGGACCTACGAGCAGTACTTC.

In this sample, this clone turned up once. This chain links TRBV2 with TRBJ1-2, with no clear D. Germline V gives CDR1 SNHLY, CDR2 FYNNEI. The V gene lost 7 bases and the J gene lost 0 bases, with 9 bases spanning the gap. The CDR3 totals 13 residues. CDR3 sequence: CASIIAANYGYTF. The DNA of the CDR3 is TGTGCCAGCATTATAGCCGCTAACTATGGCTACACCTTC.

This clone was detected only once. The CDR3 sequence: CASSGDRLANYEQYF. CDR3 bases: TGTGCCAGCAGCGGTGATAGACTAGCCAACTACGAGCAGTACTTC. The chain couples TRBV6-1 to TRBJ2-7, with TRBD2 matching 7 bases. This CDR3 is built from 15 residues. The junction had 11 bases not matched to a gene; V was cut back by 6 bases and J by 3 bases. CDR1 and CDR2 from the germline V gene are MNHNS and SASEGT.

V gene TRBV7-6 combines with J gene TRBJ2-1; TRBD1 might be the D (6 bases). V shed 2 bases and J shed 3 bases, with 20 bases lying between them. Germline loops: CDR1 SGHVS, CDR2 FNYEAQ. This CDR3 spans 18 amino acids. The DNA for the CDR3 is TGTGCCAGCAGCTTAATTTCTCTACGGGCCAGGGGCTACAATGAGCAGTTCTTC. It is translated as CASSLISLRARGYNEQFF.